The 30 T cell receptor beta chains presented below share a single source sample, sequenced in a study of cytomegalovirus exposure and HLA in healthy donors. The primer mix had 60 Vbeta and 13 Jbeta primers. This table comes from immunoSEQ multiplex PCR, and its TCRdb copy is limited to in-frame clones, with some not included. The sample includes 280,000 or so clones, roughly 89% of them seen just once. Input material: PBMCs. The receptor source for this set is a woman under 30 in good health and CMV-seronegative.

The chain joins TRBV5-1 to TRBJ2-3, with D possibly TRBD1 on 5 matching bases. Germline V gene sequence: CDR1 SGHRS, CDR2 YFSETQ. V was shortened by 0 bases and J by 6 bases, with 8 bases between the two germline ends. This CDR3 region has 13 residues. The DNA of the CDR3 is TGCGCCAGCAGCTTGGGGGGCTGGGATACGCAGTATTTT. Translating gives CASSLGGWDTQYF.

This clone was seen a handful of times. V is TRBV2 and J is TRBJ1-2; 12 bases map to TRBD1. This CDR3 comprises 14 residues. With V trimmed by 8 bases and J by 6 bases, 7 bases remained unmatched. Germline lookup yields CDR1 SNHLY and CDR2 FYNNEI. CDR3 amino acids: CASGGDRGQDGYTF. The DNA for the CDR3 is TGTGCCAGCGGGGGGGACAGGGGGCAAGATGGCTACACCTTC.

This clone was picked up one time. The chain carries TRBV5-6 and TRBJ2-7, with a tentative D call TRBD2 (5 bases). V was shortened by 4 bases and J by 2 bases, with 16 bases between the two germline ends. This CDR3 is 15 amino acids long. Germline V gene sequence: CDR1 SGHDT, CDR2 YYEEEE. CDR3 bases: TGTGCCAGCAGCCCCCCCAGCGGCGGAGCCTACGAGCAGTACTTC. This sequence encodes CASSPPSGGAYEQYF.

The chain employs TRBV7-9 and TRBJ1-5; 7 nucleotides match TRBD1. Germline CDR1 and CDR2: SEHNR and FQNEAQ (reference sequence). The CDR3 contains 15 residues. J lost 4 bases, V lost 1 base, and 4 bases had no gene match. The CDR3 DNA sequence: TGTGCCAGCAGCTTAGGACAGGGTATTAATCAGCCCCAGCATTTT. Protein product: CASSLGQGINQPQHF.

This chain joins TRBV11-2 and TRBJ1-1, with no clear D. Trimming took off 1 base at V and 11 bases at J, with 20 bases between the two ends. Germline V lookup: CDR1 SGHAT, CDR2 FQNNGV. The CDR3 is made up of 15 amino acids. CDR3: CASSLGVIGGPSAFF. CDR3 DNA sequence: TGTGCCAGCAGCTTAGGGGTTATCGGTGGGCCCTCGGCTTTCTTT.

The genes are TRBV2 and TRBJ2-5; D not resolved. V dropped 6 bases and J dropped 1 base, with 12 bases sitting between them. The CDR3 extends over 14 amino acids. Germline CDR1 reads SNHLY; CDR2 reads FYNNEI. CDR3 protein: CASRPFAAQETQYF. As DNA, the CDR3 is TGTGCCAGCAGACCCTTTGCGGCCCAAGAGACCCAGTACTTC.

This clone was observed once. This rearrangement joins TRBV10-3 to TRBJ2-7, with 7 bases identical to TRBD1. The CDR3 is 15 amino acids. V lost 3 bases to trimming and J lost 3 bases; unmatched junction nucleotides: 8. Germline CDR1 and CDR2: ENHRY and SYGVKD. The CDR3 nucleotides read TGTGCCATCAGTGATTTTGTGACAGGGAGCTACGAGCAGTACTTC. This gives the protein CAISDFVTGSYEQYF.

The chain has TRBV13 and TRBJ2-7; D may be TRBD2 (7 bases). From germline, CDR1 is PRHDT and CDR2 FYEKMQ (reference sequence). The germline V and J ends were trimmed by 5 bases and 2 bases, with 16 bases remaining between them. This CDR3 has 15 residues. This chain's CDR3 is CASSPVAGAPYEQYF. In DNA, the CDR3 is TGTGCCAGCAGCCCCGTGGCGGGGGCCCCCTACGAGCAGTACTTC.

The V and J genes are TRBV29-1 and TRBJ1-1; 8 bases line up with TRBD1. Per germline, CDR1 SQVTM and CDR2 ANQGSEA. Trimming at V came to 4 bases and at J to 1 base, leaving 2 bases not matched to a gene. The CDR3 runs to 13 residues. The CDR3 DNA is TGCAGCGTTGCGGGACAGGCGAACACTGAAGCTTTCTTT. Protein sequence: CSVAGQANTEAFF.

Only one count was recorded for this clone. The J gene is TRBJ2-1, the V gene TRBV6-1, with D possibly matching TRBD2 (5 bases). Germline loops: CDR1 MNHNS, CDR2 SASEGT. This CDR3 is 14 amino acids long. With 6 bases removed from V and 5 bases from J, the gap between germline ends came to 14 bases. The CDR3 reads CASREYRGNNEQFF. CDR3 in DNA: TGTGCCAGCAGGGAGTATCGGGGAAACAATGAGCAGTTCTTC.

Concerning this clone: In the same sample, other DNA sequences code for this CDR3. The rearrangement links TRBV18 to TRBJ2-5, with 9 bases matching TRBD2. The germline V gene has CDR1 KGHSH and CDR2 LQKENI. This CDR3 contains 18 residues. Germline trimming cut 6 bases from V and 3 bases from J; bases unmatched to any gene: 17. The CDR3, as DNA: TGTGCCAGCTCCCCATCGAAAGGGGCTAGCGGGGTTGAAGAGACCCAGTACTTC. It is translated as CASSPSKGASGVEETQYF.

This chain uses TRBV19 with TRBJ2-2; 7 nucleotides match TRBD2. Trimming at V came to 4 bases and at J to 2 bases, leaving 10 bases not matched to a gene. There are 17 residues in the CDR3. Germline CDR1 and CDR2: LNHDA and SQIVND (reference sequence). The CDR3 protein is CASSKVWGGGNTGELFF. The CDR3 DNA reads TGTGCCAGTAGTAAGGTCTGGGGCGGGGGAAACACCGGGGAGCTGTTTTTT. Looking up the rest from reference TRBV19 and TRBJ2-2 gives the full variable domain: DGGITQSPKYLFRKEGQNVTLSCEQNLNHDAMYWYRQDPGQGLRLIYYSQIVNDFQKGDIAEGYSVSREKKESFPLTVTSAQKNPTAFYLCASSKVWGGGNTGELFFGEGSRLTVL.

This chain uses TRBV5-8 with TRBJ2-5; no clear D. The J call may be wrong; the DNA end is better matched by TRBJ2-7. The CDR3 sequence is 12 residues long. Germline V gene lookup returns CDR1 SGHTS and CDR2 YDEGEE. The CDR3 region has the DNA TGTGCCAGCAGCTTGGACGGTTACGAGCAGTACTTC. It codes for CASSLDGYEQYF.

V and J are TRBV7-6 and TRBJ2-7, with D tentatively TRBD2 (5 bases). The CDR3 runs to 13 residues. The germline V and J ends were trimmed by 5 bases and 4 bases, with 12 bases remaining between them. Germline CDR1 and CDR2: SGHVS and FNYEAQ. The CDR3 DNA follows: TGTGCCAGCAGCCCTGGCGGCGGGTACGAGCAGTACTTC. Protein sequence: CASSPGGGYEQYF.

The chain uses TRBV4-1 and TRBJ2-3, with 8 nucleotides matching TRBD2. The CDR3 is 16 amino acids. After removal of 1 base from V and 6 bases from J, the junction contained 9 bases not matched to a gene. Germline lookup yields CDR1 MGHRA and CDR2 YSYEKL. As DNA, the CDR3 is TGCGCCAGCAGCCAAGGTTCGGGGGGGGCATCGGATACGCAGTATTTT. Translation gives CASSQGSGGASDTQYF.

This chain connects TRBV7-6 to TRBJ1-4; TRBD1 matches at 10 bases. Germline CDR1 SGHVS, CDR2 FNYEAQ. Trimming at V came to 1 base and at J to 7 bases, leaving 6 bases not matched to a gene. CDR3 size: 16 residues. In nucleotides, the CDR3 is TGTGCCAGCAGCTTAGGGTCCGGGACAGGGGTTGAAAAACTGTTTTTT. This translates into CASSLGSGTGVEKLFF.

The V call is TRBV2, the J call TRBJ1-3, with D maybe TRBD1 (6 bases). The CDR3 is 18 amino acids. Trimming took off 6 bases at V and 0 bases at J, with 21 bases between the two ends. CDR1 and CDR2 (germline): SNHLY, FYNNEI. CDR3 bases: TGTGCCAGCAGACACAGAGAGACAGGCCATTTCTCTGGAAACACCATATATTTT. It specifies CASRHRETGHFSGNTIYF.

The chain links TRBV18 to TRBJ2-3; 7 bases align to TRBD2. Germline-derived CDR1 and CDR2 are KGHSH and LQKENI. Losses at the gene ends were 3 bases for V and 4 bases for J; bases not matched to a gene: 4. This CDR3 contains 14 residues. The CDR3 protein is CASSPGAGSDTQYF. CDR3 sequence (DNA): TGTGCCAGCTCACCTGGAGCGGGGTCAGATACGCAGTATTTT.

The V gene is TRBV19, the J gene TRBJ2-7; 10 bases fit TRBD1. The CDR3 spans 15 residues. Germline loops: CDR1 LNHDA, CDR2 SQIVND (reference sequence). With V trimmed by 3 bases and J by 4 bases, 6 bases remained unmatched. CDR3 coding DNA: TGTGCCAGTAGTATCGACAGGGGGCTTTTGTACGAGCAGTACTTC. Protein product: CASSIDRGLLYEQYF.

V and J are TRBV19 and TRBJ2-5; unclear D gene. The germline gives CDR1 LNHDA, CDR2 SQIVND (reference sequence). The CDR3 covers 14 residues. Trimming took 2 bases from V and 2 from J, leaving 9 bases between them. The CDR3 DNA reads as TGTGCCAGTAGTATACGTAACAGTCAAGAGACCCAGTACTTC. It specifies CASSIRNSQETQYF.

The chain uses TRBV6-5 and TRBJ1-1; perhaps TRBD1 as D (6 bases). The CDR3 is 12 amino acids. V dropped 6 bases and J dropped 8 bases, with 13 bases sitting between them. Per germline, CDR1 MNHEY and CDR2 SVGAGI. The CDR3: CASSFGQNEAFF. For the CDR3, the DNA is TGTGCCAGCAGCTTCGGACAGAACGAAGCTTTCTTT.

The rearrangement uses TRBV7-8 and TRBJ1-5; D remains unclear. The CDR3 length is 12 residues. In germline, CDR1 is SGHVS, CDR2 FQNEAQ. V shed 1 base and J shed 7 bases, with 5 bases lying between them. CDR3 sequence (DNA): TGTGCCAGCAGCTTAGGCCAGCAGCCCCAGCATTTT. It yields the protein CASSLGQQPQHF.

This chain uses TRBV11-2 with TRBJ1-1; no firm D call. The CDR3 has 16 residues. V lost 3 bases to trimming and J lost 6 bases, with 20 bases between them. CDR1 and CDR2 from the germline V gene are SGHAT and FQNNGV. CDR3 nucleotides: TGTGCCAGCAGCTTGCGGGATTCAGGCACTAACGCTGAAGCTTTCTTT. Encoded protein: CASSLRDSGTNAEAFF. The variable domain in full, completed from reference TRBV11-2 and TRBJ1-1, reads EAGVAQSPRYKIIEKRQSVAFWCNPISGHATLYWYQQILGQGPKLLIQFQNNGVVDDSQLPKDRFSAERLKGVDSTLKIQPAKLEDSAVYLCASSLRDSGTNAEAFFGQGTRLTVV.

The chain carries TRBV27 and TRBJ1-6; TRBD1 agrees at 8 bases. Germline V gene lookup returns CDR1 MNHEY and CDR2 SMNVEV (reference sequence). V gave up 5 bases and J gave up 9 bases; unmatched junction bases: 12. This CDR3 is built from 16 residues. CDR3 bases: TGTGCCAGCAGTCCCAATTACGGGACAGGCAGTTCACCCCTCCACTTT. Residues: CASSPNYGTGSSPLHF.

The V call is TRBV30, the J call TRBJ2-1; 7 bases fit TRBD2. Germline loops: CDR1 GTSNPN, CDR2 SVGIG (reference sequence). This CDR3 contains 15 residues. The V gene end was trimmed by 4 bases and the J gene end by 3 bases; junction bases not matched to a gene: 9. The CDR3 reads CAWKRDRGDYNEQFF. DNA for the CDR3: TGTGCCTGGAAAAGGGATCGGGGGGACTACAATGAGCAGTTCTTC.

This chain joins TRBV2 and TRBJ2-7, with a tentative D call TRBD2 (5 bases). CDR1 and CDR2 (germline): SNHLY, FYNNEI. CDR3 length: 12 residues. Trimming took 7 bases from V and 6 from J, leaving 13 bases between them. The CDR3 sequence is CASISILGEQYF. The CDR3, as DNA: TGTGCCAGCATCTCAATACTAGGCGAGCAGTACTTC.

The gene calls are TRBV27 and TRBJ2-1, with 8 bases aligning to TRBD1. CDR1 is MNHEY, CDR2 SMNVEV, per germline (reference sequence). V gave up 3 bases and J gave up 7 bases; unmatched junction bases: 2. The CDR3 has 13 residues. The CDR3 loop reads CASSLDRVNEQFF. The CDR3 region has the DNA TGTGCCAGCAGTTTGGACAGGGTTAATGAGCAGTTCTTC.

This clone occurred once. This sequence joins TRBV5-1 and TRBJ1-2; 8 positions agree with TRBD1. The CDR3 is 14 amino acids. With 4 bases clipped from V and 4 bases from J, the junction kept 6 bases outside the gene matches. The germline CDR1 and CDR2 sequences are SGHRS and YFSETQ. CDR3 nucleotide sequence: TGCGCCAGCAGCCTCCGGACAGGGAGCTATGGCTACACCTTC. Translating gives CASSLRTGSYGYTF.

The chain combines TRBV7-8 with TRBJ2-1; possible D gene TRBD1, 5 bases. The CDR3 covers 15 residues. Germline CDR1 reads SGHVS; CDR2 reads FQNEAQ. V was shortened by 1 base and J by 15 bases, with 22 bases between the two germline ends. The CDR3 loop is CASSLEVEGQGISFF. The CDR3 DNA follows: TGTGCCAGCAGCTTAGAAGTCGAAGGCCAGGGTATTTCGTTCTTC. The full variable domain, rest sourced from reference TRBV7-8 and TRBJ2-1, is GAGVSQSPRYKVAKRGQDVALRCDPISGHVSLFWYQQALGQGPEFLTYFQNEAQLDKSGLPSDRFFAERPEGSVSTLKIQRTQQEDSAVYLCASSLEVEGQGISFFGPGTRLTVL.

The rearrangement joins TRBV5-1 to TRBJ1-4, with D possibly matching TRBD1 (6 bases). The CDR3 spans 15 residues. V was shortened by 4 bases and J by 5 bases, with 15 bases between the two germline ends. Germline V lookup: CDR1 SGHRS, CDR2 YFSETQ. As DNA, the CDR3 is TGCGCCAGCAGCCGCTCGGACAGCCTGAATGAAAAACTGTTTTTT. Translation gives CASSRSDSLNEKLFF.